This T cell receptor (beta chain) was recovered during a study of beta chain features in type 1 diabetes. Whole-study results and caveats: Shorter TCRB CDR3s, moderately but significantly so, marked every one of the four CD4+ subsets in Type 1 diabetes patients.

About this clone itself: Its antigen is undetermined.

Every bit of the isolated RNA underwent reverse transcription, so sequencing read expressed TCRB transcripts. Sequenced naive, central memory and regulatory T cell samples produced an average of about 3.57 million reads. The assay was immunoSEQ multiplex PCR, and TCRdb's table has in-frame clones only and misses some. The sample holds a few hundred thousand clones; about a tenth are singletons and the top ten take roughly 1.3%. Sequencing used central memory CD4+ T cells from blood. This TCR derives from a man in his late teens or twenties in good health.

CDR3 loop: CASSSDTSERGETQYF. The CDR3 coding sequence is TGTGCCAGCAGTTCGGATACTAGCGAAAGGGGAGAGACCCAGTACTTC. This rearrangement joins TRBV6-5 to TRBJ2-5; TRBD2 aligns across 7 bases. Looked up from germline, CDR1 is MNHEY and CDR2 is SVGAGI. The length of the CDR3 is 16 residues. J lost 4 bases, V lost 4 bases, and 12 bases had no gene match.